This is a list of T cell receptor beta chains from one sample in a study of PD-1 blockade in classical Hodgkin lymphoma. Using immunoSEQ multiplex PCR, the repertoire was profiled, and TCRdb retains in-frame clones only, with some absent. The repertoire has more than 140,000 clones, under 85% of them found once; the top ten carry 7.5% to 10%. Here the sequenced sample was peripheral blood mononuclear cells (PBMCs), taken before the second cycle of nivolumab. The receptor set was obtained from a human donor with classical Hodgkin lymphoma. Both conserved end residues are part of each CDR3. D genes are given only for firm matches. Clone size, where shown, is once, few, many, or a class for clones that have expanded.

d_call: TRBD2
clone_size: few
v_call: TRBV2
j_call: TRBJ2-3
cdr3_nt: TGTGCCAGCAGTGACGGCGGGGGGGGTCCAGATACGCAGTATTTT
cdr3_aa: CASSDGGGGPDTQYF

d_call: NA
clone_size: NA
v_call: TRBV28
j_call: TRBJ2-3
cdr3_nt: TGTGCCAGCAGCGTCGGACTCGGGGATACGCAGTATTTT
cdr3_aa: CASSVGLGDTQYF

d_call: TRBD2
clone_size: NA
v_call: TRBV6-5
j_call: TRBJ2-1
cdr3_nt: TGTGCCAGCAGTTCTCCCTGGGGGGGGGTGGACAATGAGCAGTTCTTC
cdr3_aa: CASSSPWGGVDNEQFF

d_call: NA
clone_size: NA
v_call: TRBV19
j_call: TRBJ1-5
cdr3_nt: TGTGCCAGTAGTATAAATAGGGCTAGTCCCAATCAGCCCCAGCATTTT
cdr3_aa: CASSINRASPNQPQHF

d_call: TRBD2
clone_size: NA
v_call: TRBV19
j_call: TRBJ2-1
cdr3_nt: TGTGCCAGTAGTTCCGGGACTAGCGGGGCTCTCTACAATGAGCAGTTCTTC
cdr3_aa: CASSSGTSGALYNEQFF

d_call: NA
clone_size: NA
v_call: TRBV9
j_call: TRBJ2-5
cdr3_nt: TGTGCCAGCAGCGTGAGGGAAGAGACCCAGTACTTC
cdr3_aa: CASSVREETQYF

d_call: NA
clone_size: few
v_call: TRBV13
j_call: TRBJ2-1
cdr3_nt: TGTGCCAGCAGCTTAGTCCCTTCCTACAATGAGCAGTTCTTC
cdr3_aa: CASSLVPSYNEQFF

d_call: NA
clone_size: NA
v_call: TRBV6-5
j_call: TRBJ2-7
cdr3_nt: TGTGCCAGCAGACCCGAGATAGGACCCGAGCAGTACTTC
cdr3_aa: CASRPEIGPEQYF

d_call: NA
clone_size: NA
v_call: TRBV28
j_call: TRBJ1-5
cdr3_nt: TGTGCCAGCAGTTCCGAGCCAGGACGGTCATTGGAGCCCCAGCATTTT
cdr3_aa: CASSSEPGRSLEPQHF

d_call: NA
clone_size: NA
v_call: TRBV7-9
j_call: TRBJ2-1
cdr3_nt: TGTGCCAGCAGGTCTACCCGGAGTGAGCAGTTCTTC
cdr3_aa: CASRSTRSEQFF

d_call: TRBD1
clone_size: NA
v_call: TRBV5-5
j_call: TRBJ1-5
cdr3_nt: TGTGCCAGCAGCCAGGGGGCGCAAGGAAATCAGCCCCAGCATTTT
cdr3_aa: CASSQGAQGNQPQHF

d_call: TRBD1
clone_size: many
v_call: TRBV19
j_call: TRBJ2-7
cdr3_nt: TGTGCCAGTAGTATACGGGACAGGGGAGCCGAGCAGTACTTC
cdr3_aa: CASSIRDRGAEQYF

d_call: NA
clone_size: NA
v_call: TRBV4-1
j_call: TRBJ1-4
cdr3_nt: TGCGCCAGCAGCCCGGAGCGGGCAACTAATGAAAAACTGTTTTTT
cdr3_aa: CASSPERATNEKLFF

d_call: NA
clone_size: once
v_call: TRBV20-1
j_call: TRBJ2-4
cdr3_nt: TGCAGTGCTAGAGATTTGATCATTCAGTACTTC
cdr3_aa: CSARDLIIQYF

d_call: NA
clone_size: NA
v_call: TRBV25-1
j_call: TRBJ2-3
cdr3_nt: TGTGCCAGCAGTGAATTTGCGGGTTTCACAGATACGCAGTATTTT
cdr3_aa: CASSEFAGFTDTQYF

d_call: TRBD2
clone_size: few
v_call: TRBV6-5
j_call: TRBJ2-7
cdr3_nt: TGTGCCAGCAGTTACGGGACTAGCGGCGAGCAGTACTTC
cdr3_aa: CASSYGTSGEQYF

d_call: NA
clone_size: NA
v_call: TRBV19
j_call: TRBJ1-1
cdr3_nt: TGTGCCAGCAAGCCCGACAGACTTGAAGCTTTCTTT
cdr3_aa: CASKPDRLEAFF

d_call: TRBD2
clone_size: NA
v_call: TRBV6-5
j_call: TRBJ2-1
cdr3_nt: TGTGCCAGCAGTTCCGTAGCGGGAGGAACCTACAATGAGCAGTTCTTC
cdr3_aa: CASSSVAGGTYNEQFF

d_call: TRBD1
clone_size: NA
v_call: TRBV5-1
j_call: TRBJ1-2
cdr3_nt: TGCGCCACCAGAGGGGGCCTCGTGGGTGGCTACACCTTC
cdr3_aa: CATRGGLVGGYTF

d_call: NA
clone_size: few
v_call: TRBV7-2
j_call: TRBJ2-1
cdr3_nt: TGTGCCAGCAGCTTAGTGCCCACCAGTCCCGGGGTTCAGTTCTTC
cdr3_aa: CASSLVPTSPGVQFF

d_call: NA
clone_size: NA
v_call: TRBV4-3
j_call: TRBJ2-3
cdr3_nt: TGCGCCAGCAGCCAAGATGAATACCGGGCAGATACGCAGTATTTT
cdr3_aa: CASSQDEYRADTQYF

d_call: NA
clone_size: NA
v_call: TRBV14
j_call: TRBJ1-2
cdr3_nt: TGTGCCAGCAGCCAAGATCAAAGGGGGAACTATGGCTACACCTTC
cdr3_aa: CASSQDQRGNYGYTF

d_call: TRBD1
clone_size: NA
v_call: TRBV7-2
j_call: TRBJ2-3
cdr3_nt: TGTGCCAGCAGCACCCGGGACAGGGGGTCCGGGGATACGCAGTATTTT
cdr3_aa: CASSTRDRGSGDTQYF

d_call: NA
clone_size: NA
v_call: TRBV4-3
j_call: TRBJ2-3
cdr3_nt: TGCGCCAGCAGCCAAGGGTCGGGGGCAGATACGCAGTATTTT
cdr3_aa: CASSQGSGADTQYF

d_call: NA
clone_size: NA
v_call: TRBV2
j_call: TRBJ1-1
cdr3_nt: TGTGCCAGCATCCAAATACCAAACACTGAAGCTTTCTTT
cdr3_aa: CASIQIPNTEAFF

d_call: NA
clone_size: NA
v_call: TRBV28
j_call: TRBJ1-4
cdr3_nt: TGTGCCAGCGGACAGTTGGGGCAGGGGCCCTCTAATGAAAAACTGTTTTTT
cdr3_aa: CASGQLGQGPSNEKLFF

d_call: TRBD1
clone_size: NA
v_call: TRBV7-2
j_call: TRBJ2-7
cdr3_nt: TGTGCCAGCAGCTCGTCCTCGACAGGGGTCTACGAGCAGTACTTC
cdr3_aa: CASSSSSTGVYEQYF

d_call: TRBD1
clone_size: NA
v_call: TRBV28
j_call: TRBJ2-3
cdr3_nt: TGTGCCAGCAGTGTAAGGGGGCTTGGCACAGATACGCAGTATTTT
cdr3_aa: CASSVRGLGTDTQYF

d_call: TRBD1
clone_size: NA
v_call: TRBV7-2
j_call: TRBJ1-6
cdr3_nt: TGTGCCAGCAGTTACACAGGGGGCCAGAATTCACCCCTCCACTTT
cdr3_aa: CASSYTGGQNSPLHF

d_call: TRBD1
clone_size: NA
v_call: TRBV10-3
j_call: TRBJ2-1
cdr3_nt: TGTGCCATCAGTGAGCCGGGACAGGGGAAAGGGGAGCAGTTCTTC
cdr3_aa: CAISEPGQGKGEQFF

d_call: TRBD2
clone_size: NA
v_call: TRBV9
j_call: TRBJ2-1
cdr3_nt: TGTGCCAGCAGCGGAGATCTAGCGGGGACGATCAATGAGCAGTTCTTC
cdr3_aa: CASSGDLAGTINEQFF

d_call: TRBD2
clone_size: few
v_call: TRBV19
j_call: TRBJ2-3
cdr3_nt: TGTGCCAGTAGTATGAAGGGACTAGTAGAAGGGCCAGATACGCAGTATTTT
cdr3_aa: CASSMKGLVEGPDTQYF

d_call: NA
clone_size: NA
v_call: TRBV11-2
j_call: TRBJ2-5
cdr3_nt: TGTGCCAGCAGCCCCCTCTGGAGAGAGACCCAGTACTTC
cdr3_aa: CASSPLWRETQYF

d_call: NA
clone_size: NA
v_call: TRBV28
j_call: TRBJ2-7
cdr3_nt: TGTGCCAGCAGTTTTGTTAGGGGTTCCCGAGGGCAGTACTTC
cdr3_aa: CASSFVRGSRGQYF

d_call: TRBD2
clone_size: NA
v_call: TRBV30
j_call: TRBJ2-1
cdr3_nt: TGTGCCTGGAGGGACATCCAGCGGGATTACAGTCACAATGAGCAGTTCTTC
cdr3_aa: CAWRDIQRDYSHNEQFF

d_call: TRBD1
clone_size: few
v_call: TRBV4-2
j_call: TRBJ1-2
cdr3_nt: TGTGCCAGCAGCCATCCAGGGGGGAACTATGGCTACACCTTC
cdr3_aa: CASSHPGGNYGYTF

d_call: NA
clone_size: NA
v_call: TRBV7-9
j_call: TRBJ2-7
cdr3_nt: TGTGCCAGCAGCGCCCTGGGAGGCGAGCAGTACTTC
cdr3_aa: CASSALGGEQYF

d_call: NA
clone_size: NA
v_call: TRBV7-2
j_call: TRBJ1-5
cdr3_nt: TGTGCCAGCAGCTTAGGATTCTCGTCAAATCAGCCCCAGCATTTT
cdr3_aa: CASSLGFSSNQPQHF

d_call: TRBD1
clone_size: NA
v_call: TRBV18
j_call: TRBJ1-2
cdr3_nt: TGTGCCAGCTCAGGGACTCCCTTCCAGGGGGACTATGGCTACACCTTC
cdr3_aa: CASSGTPFQGDYGYTF

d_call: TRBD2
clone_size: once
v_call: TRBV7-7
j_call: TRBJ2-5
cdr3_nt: TGTGCTAGCAGCCAAGGACTAGCGGGGGGGCAGGGGACCCAGTACTTC
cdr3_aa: CASSQGLAGGQGTQYF

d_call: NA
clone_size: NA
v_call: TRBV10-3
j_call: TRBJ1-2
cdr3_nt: TGTGCCATCGGGACGGATCCTAACTATGGCTACACCTTC
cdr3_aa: CAIGTDPNYGYTF

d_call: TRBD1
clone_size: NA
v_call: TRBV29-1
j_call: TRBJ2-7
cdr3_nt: TGCAGCGTAGGGAGGACAGGGCCTGAGGAGCAGTACTTC
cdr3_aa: CSVGRTGPEEQYF

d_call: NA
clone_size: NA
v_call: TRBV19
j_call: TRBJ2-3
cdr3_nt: TGTGCCAGTAGTATTGGAAGGGCTAGCACAGATACGCAGTATTTT
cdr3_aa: CASSIGRASTDTQYF

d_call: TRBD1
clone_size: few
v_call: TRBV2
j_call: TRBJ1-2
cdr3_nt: TGTGCCAGCAGTAGGGACAGGGGACTGGGCTACACCTTC
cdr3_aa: CASSRDRGLGYTF

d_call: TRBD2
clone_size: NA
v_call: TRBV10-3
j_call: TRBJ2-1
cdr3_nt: TGTGCCATCAGTGAAGCTAGCGGGGCTTACAATGAGCAGTTCTTC
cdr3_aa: CAISEASGAYNEQFF

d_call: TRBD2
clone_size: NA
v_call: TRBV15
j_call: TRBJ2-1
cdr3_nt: TGTGCCACCAGCAGAGGGGCTAGCGGCTCCTACAATGAGCAGTTCTTC
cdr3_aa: CATSRGASGSYNEQFF

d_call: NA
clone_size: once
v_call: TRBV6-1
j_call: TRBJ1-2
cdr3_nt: TGTGCCAGCAGTCTCGACTTCTATGGCTACACCTTC
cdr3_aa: CASSLDFYGYTF

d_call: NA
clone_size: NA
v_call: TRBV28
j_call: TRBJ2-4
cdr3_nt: TGTGCCAGCAGTTTACCCCGGGGCGCTGGAGCCAAAAACATTCAGTACTTC
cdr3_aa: CASSLPRGAGAKNIQYF

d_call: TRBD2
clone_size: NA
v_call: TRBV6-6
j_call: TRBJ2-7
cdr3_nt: TGTGCCAGCAGCCGCTATAGGGAGGGGTACGAGCAGTACTTC
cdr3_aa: CASSRYREGYEQYF

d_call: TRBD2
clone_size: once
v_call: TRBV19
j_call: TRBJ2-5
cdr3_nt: TGTGCCAGTAGTATCTCGGGACTAGCGGGATGGGAGACCCAGTACTTC
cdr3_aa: CASSISGLAGWETQYF

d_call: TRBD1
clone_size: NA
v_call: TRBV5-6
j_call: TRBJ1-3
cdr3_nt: TGTGCCAGCAGCTTTTTCGACAGGGGGCAAAACACCATATATTTT
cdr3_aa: CASSFFDRGQNTIYF

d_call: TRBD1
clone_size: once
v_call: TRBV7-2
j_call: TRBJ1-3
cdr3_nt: TGTGCCAGCAGCCGTATAGGTTGGGACAGAAGAAACACCATATATTTT
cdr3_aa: CASSRIGWDRRNTIYF

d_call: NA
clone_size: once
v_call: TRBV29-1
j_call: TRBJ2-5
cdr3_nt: TGCAGCGTTGAAGATTTGGTAGAAACCCAAGAGACCCAGTACTTC
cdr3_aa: CSVEDLVETQETQYF

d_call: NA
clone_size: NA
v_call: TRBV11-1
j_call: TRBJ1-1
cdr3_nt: TGTGCCACCTCGACTACCCTGGACACTGAAGCTTTCTTT
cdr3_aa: CATSTTLDTEAFF

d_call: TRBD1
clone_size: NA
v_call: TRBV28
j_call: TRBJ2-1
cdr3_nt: TGTGCCAGCAGCTCCCGTTCGTGGGACAGGGTCTCCAATGAGCAGTTCTTC
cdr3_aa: CASSSRSWDRVSNEQFF

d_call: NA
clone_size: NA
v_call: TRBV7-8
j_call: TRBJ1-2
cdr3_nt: TGTGCCAGCAGCTTAGGAGGGCGTAGCTACACCTTC
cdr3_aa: CASSLGGRSYTF

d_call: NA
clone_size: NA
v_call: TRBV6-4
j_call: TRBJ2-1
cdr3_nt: TGTGCCACCCAGGACAGATACAATGAGCAGTTCTTC
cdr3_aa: CATQDRYNEQFF

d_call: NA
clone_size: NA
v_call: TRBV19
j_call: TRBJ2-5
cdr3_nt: TGTGCCAGTAGTCAAGGGCCAGTGCGGGCCCAGACCCAGTACTTC
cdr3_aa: CASSQGPVRAQTQYF

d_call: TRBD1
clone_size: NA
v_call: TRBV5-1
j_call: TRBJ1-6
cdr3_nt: TGCGCCAGCAGCTTGTCGACAGGGGTTTATAATTCACCCCTCCACTTT
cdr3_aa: CASSLSTGVYNSPLHF